A single sample is the source of the 10 T cell receptor beta chains below, sequenced in a study of cytomegalovirus exposure and HLA in healthy donors. PCR used 60 Vbeta primers and 13 Jbeta primers. Sequenced by immunoSEQ multiplex PCR; TCRdb stores in-frame clones only, minus some. The sample records about 130,000 clones, roughly 88% being singletons. Sequencing was carried out using PBMCs. These receptor sequences come from a man aged 45-60 years in good health and CMV-seronegative.

The chain recombines TRBV5-1 with TRBJ2-5; TRBD1 might be the D (6 bases). The germline V gene has CDR1 SGHRS and CDR2 YFSETQ. The germline V and J ends were trimmed by 5 bases and 4 bases, with 12 bases remaining between them. This CDR3 spans 13 amino acids. CDR3 DNA sequence: TGCGCCAGCAGTACAGGGATGGGAGAGACCCAGTACTTC. It codes for CASSTGMGETQYF.

In DNA, the CDR3 is TGTGCCACCACATGGGCCGGCACCGGGGAGCTGTTTTTT. Encoded protein: CATTWAGTGELFF. V is TRBV19 and J is TRBJ2-2, with D hard to call. Germline values: CDR1 LNHDA, CDR2 SQIVND (reference sequence). The V end was cut by 10 bases, the J end by 4 bases, with 13 bases between. The length of the CDR3 is 13 residues.

The V and J genes are TRBV30 and TRBJ1-1; D gene uncertain. Germline assignment: CDR1 GTSNPN and CDR2 SVGIG (reference sequence). V was trimmed by 0 bases and J by 1 base, leaving 9 bases between them. The CDR3 is 14 residues long. CDR3 nucleotides: TGTGCCTGGAGTGTCAGACACCCGAACACTGAAGCTTTCTTT. Amino acids: CAWSVRHPNTEAFF.

This sequence joins TRBV2 and TRBJ1-4, with D possibly matching TRBD1 (5 bases). The CDR3 extends over 15 amino acids. CDR1 is SNHLY and CDR2 is FYNNEI in the germline V gene. V was cut by 6 bases and J by 5 bases, with 16 bases left in between. The CDR3 region is CASSGEGERNEKLFF. The CDR3 nucleotides read TGTGCCAGCAGCGGTGAAGGGGAAAGGAATGAAAAACTGTTTTTT.

This clone was counted a single time. The identical CDR3 is also encoded by other nucleotide sequences in the sample. The J gene is TRBJ1-5, the V gene TRBV19, with D possibly being TRBD1 (5 bases). CDR1 LNHDA and CDR2 SQIVND come from the germline V gene (reference sequence). Trimming removed 3 bases at V and 4 bases at J, with 7 bases between. The CDR3 is 13 amino acids. The CDR3 spells CASSITGNQPQHF. The CDR3 DNA reads as TGTGCCAGTAGTATCACAGGTAATCAGCCCCAGCATTTT.

The chain recombines TRBV10-3 with TRBJ2-5; possible D gene TRBD1, 5 bases. Germline CDR1 is ENHRY and CDR2 is SYGVKD. V was shortened by 8 bases and J by 2 bases, with 12 bases between the two germline ends. CDR3 length: 13 residues. The chain's CDR3 is CAIGKGEQETQYF. The DNA for the CDR3 is TGTGCCATCGGGAAAGGGGAACAAGAGACCCAGTACTTC.

V and J are TRBV4-1 and TRBJ2-7, with 8 positions matching TRBD2. Germline trimming cut 4 bases from V and 5 bases from J; bases unmatched to any gene: 1. Germline CDR1 is MGHRA and CDR2 is YSYEKL. The CDR3 has 12 amino acids. CDR3 nucleotide sequence: TGCGCCAGCAGCCCCGGGGGGGACGAGCAGTACTTC. As protein: CASSPGGDEQYF.

This chain uses TRBV5-1 with TRBJ1-1; D is possibly TRBD1 (6 bases). CDR3 size: 12 residues. V was trimmed by 5 bases and J by 5 bases, leaving 10 bases between them. CDR1 SGHRS and CDR2 YFSETQ come from the germline V gene. As DNA, the CDR3 is TGCGCCAGCAGGCAGGGGTGGACTGAAGCTTTCTTT. Amino acid sequence: CASRQGWTEAFF.

The count of this clone is one. This chain uses TRBV7-3 with TRBJ2-2, with no clear D. Trimming pared 5 bases from V and 7 bases from J, leaving 11 bases between. CDR1 is SGHTA, CDR2 FQGTGA, per germline. The CDR3 consists of 13 residues. DNA of the CDR3: TGTGCCAGCAGCCAGACTTCGATCGGGGAGCTGTTTTTT. Translating gives CASSQTSIGELFF. The whole variable domain, remainder taken from reference TRBV7-3 and TRBJ2-2, is GAGVSQTPSNKVTEKGKYVELRCDPISGHTALYWYRQSLGQGPEFLIYFQGTGAADDSGLPNDRFFAVRPEGSVSTLKIQRTERGDSAVYLCASSQTSIGELFFGEGSRLTVL.

This rearrangement joins TRBV5-8 to TRBJ2-3; 8 bases are a match to TRBD1. Germline V gene lookup returns CDR1 SGHTS and CDR2 YDEGEE. The CDR3 has 17 amino acids. J lost 1 base, V lost 0 bases, and 7 bases had no gene match. The CDR3 spells CASSLDGAGGRTDTQYF. CDR3 nucleotides: TGTGCCAGCAGCTTGGATGGGGCAGGGGGCCGCACAGATACGCAGTATTTT.